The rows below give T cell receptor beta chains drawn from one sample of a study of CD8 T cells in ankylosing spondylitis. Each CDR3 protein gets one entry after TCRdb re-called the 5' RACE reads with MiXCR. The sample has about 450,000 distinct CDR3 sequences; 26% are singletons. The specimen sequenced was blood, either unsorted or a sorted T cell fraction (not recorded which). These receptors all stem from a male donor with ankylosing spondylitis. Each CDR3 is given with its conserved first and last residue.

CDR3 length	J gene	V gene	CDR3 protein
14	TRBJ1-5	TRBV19	CASSIIQNNQPQHF
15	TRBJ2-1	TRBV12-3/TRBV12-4	CASSPDTYSYNEQFF
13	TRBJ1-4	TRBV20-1	CSARQGFDEKLFF
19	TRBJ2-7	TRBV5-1	CASSLGSVRTSGSSYEQYF
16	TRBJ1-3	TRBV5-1	CASSFVQGPTGNTIYF
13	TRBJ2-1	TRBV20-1	CSAGRDPYNEQFF
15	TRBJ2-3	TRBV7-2	CASSFGGTSTDTQYF
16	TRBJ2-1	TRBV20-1	CSAEKPTSGRINEQFF
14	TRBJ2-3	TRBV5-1	CASSLGQKADTQYF
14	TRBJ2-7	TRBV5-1	CASSRDRDTYEQYF
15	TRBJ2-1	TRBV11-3	CASSNLAGADNEQFF
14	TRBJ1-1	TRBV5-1	CASRSNRANTEAFF
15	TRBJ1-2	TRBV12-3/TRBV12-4	CASSLATAPSLGYTF
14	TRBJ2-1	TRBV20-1	CSASDSPSYNEQFF
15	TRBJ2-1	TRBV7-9	CASSFEGGSYNEQFF
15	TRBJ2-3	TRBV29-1	CSVDSSGSGTDTQYF
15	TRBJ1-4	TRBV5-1	CASSRADRSNEKLFF
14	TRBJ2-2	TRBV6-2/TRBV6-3	CASSKLAGPGELFF